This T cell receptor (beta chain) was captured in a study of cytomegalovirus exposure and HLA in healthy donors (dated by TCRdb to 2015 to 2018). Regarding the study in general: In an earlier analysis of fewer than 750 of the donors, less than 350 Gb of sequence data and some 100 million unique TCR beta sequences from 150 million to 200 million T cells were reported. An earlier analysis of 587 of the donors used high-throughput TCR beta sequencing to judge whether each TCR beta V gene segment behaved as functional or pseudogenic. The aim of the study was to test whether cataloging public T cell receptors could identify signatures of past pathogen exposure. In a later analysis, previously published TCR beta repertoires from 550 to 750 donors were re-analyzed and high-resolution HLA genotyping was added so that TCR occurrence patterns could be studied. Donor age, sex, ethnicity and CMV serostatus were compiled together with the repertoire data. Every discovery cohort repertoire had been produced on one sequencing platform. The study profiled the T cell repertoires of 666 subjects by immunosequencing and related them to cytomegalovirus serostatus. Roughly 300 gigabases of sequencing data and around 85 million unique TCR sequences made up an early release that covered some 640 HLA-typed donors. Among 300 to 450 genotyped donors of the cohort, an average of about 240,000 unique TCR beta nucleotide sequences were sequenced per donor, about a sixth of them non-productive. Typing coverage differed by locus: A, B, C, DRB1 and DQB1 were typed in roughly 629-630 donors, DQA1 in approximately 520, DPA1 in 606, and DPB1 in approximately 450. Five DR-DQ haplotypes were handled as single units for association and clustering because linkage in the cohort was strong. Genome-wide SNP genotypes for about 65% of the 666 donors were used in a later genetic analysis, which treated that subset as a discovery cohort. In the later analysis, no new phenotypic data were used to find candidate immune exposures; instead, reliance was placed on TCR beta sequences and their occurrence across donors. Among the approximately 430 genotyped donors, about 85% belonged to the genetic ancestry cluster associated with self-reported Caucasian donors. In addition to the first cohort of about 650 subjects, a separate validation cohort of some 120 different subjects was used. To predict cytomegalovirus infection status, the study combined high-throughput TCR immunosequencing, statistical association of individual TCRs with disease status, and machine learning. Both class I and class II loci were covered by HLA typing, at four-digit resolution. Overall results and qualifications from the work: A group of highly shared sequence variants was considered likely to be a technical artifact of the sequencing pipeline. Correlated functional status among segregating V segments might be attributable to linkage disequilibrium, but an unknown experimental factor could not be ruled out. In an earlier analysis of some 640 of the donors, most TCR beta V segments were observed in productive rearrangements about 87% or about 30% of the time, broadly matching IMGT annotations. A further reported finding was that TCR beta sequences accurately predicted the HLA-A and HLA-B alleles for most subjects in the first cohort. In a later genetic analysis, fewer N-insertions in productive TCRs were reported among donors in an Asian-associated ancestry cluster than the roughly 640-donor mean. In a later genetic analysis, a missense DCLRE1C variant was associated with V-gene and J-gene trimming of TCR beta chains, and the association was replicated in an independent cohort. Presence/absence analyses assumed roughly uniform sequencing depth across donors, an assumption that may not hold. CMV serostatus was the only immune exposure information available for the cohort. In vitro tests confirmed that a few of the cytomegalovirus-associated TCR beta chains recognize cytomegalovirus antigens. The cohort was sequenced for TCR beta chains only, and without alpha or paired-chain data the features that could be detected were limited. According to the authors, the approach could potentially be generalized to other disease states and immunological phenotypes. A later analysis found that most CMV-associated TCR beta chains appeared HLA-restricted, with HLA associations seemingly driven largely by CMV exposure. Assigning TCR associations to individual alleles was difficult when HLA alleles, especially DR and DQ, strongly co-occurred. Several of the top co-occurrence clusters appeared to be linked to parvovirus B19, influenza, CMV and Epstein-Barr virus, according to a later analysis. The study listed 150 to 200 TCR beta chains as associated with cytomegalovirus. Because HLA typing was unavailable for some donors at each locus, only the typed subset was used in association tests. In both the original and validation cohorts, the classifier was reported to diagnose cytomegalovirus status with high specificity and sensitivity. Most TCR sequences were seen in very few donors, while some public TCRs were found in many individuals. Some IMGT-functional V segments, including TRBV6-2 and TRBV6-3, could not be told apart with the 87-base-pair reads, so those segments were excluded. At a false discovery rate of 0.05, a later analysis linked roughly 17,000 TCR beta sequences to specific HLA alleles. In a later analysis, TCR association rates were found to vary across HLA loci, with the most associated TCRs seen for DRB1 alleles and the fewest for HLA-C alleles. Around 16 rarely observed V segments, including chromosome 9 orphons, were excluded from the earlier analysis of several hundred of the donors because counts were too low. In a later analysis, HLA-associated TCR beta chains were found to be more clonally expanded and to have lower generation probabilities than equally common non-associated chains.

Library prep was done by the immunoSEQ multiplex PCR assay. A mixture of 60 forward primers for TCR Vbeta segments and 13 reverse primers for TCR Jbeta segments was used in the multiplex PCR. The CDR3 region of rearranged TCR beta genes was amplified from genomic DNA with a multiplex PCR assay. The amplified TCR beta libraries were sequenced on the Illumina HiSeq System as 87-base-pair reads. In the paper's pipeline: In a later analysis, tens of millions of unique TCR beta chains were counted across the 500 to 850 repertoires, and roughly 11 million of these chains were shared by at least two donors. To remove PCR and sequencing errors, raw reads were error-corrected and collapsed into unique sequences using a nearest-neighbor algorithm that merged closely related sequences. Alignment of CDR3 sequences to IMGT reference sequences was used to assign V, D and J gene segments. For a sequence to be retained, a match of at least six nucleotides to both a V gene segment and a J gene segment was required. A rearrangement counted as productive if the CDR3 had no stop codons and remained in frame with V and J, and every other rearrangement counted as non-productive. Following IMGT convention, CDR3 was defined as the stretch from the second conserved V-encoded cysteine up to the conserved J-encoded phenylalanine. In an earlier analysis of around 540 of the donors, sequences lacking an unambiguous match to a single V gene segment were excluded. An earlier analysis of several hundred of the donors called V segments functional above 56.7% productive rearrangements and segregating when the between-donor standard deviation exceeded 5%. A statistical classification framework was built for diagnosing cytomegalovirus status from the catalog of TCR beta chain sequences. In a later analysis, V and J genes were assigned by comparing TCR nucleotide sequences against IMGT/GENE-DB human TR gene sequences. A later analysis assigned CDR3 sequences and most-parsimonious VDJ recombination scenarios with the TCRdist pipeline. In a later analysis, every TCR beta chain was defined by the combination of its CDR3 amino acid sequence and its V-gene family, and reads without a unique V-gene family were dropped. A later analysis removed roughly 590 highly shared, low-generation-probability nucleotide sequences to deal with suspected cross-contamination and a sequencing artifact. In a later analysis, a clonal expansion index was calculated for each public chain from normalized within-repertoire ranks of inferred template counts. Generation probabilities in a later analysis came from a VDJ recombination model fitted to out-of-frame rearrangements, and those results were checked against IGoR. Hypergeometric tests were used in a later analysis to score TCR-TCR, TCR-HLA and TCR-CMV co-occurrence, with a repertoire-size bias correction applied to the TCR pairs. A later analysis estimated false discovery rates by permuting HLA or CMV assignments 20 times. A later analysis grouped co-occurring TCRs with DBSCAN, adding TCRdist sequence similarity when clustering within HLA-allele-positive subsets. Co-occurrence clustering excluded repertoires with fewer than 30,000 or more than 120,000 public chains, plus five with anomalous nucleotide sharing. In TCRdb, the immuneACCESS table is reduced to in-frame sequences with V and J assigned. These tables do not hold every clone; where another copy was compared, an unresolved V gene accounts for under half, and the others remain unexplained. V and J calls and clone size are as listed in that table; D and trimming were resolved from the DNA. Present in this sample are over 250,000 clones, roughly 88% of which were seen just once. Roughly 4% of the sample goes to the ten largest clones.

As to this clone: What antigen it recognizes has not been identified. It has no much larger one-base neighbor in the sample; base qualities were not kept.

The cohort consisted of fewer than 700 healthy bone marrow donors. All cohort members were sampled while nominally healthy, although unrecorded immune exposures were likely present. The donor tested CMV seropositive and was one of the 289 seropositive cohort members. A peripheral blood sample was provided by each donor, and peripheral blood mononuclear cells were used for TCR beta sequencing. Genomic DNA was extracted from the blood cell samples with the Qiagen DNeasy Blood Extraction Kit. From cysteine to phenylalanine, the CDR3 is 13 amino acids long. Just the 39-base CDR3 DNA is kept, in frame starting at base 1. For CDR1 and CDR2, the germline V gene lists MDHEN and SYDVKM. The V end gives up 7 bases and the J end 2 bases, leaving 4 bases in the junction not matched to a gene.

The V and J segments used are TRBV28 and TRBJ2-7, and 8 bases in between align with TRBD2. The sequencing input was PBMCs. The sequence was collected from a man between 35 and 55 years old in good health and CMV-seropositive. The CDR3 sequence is CASMREVTYEQYF. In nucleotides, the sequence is TGTGCCAGCATGCGGGAGGTAACCTACGAGCAGTACTTC.